A selection of T cell receptor beta chains follows, all from one sample in a study of control samples from healthy donors and cancer patients. Profiled with immunoSEQ multiplex PCR; TCRdb holds only in-frame clones, not every one. The sample contains about 140,000 clones, roughly 89% of which appear only once. The sample taken for sequencing was blood. These receptor sequences come from a young man in good health. Each CDR3 is given with its conserved first and last residue. D genes are given only for firm matches. Clone size is stated in some rows and not others, as once, few, many or a class when expanded.

v_call,j_call,clone_size,d_call,cdr3_nt,cdr3_aa
TRBV4-3,TRBJ2-2,.,TRBD2,TGCGCCAGCAGCCAAGCTAGCGGGGCCACCACGTACACCGGGGAGCTGTTTTTT,CASSQASGATTYTGELFF
TRBV5-1,TRBJ1-5,.,.,TGCGCCAGCAGCTTGGGCACAGATCAGCCCCAGCATTTT,CASSLGTDQPQHF
TRBV7-2,TRBJ1-6,.,.,TGTGCCAGCAGCTTAAATTTGGGTAACGCACCCCTCCACTTT,CASSLNLGNAPLHF
TRBV6-6,TRBJ1-6,.,TRBD1,TGTGCCAGCAGTTACGGACAGGGGGCTCCACCCCTCCACTTT,CASSYGQGAPPLHF
TRBV11-2,TRBJ2-1,few,TRBD1,TGTGCCAGCAGCTTAGATGAAGGGGGCATCTCCTACAATGAGCAGTTCTTC,CASSLDEGGISYNEQFF
TRBV6-2/TRBV6-3,TRBJ1-1,.,.,TGTGCCAGCAGTTACTCAGGGTCGGAAGCTTTCTTT,CASSYSGSEAFF
TRBV6-4,TRBJ1-6,.,.,TGTGCCAGCAGTGACTCGGCAGGGGTAGGTTCACCCCTCCACTTT,CASSDSAGVGSPLHF
TRBV7-9,TRBJ2-3,.,TRBD2,TGTGCCAGCAGCTTGGGACTAGCCACAGATACGCAGTATTTT,CASSLGLATDTQYF
TRBV10-3,TRBJ2-3,.,TRBD1,TGTGCCATCGGGACAGGGGGCGGCACAGATACGCAGTATTTT,CAIGTGGGTDTQYF
TRBV2,TRBJ1-3,.,TRBD1,TGTGCCAGCAGTCGGACAGGGGGATCTGGAAACACCATATATTTT,CASSRTGGSGNTIYF
TRBV7-3,TRBJ2-2,.,.,TGTGCCAGCAGCTTCCGGGGTGGGACCGGGGAGCTGTTTTTT,CASSFRGGTGELFF
TRBV6-5,TRBJ1-4,.,TRBD1,TGTGCCATCGAACAGGGGTTCCTTAATGAAAAACTGTTTTTT,CAIEQGFLNEKLFF
TRBV18,TRBJ2-2,.,.,TGTGCCAGCTCACCAGTAGAGCTGAGAGCGCCCGGGGAGCTGTTTTTT,CASSPVELRAPGELFF
TRBV5-1,TRBJ1-1,.,.,TGCGCCAGCACCCAGCCTTCCACTGAAGCTTTCTTT,CASTQPSTEAFF
TRBV5-5,TRBJ1-2,.,TRBD1,TGTGCCAGCAGCTCGGGACAGAATTTCGATGGCTACACCTTC,CASSSGQNFDGYTF
TRBV29-1,TRBJ1-1,.,TRBD1,TGCAGCGCCCTAGGGACAGGGGGCACTGAAGCTTTCTTT,CSALGTGGTEAFF
TRBV27,TRBJ2-7,.,.,TGTGCCAGCAGTTTAGGGTCCCCGCCCTACGAGCAGTACTTC,CASSLGSPPYEQYF
TRBV28,TRBJ1-4,.,.,TGTGCCAGCGGAAGAACCTCCGAAAAACTGTTTTTT,CASGRTSEKLFF
TRBV9,TRBJ1-2,.,TRBD1,TGTGCCAGCAGTATAACAGACAGGGGCGGGAATGGCTACACCTTC,CASSITDRGGNGYTF
TRBV10-3,TRBJ1-1,once,TRBD1,TGTGCCATCAGCCCAGGGGGCATAGGAACTGAAGCTTTCTTT,CAISPGGIGTEAFF
TRBV7-3,TRBJ1-1,.,TRBD1,TGTGCCAGCAGTCGGGACAGCTACACTGAAGCTTTCTTT,CASSRDSYTEAFF
TRBV3-1/TRBV3-2,TRBJ2-7,.,TRBD1,TGTGCCAGCAGCCTAGGACAGGGGGCATCGAACGAGCAGTACTTC,CASSLGQGASNEQYF